The 7 T cell receptor beta chains below come from one sample, sequenced in a study of T cells in women clearing cervical HPV infection (dated by TCRdb to 2016 to 2019). The library was built by means of the immunoSEQ multiplex PCR assay. What TCRdb holds here is the immuneACCESS table cut down to in-frame rearrangements. Part of the clones is not present; checked against another copy, under half of the missing clones reflect an unresolved V gene, and the others are unexplained. The table held for this sample gives 25,000 to 30,000 clones. In total, the top ten clones hold 2.5% to 3% of the sample. Sample: blood buffy coat. The receptors derive from a woman aged 18 to 75 with a cervical HPV16 infection that either progressed to CIN3+ or cleared (not recorded which).

About this clone: The missing CDR3 end, 3 residues past where the read stops, is filled in from the germline J gene. V and J are TRBV5-1 and TRBJ1-5; D not resolved. The CDR3 spans 11 residues. CDR1 SGHRS and CDR2 YFSETQ come from the germline V gene. Deletions cut 3 bases from V and 6 bases from J, with 4 bases between. Incomplete CDR3 DNA: TGCGCCAGCAGCTCCCGTCAGCCC. Protein: CASSSRQP. The whole CDR3 is CASSSRQPQHF.

A remark on this clone: Read data end 3 residues before the CDR3 end; the end is taken from the germline J gene. V gene TRBV2 combines with J gene TRBJ2-4; D may be TRBD1 (5 bases). The germline gives CDR1 SNHLY, CDR2 FYNNEI. This CDR3 region has 13 residues. V lost 9 bases, J lost 5 bases, and 14 bases lay in between. The DNA read from the CDR3 is TGTGCCAGTGGGGTTGACAGCGAAAACATT. Translated: CASGVDSENI. The full CDR3 sequence reads CASGVDSENIQYF.

About this clone itself: The read stops 3 residues short of the end of the CDR3; the missing end is completed from the germline J gene. This sequence joins TRBV19 and TRBJ1-5; 9 bases line up with TRBD1. The V gene's germline CDR1 is LNHDA and CDR2 SQIVND (reference sequence). This CDR3 spans 15 amino acids. V dropped 8 bases and J dropped 2; count of bases not matched to a gene: 7. The CDR3 region is CASGQGNEGNQPQHF. The sequenced CDR3 bases are TGTGCCAGTGGACAGGGGAATGAAGGCAATCAGCCC.

Comments on this clone: Read data end 3 residues before the CDR3 end; the end is taken from the germline J gene. This chain connects TRBV7-6 to TRBJ2-5, with 9 bases matching TRBD2. CDR1 is SGHVS and CDR2 is FNYEAQ in the germline V gene. Trimming cost V 5 bases and J 5 bases; bases outside gene matches: 12. The CDR3 sequence is 16 residues long. The chain's CDR3 is CASSRPPSGGPETQYF. The covered CDR3 bases are TGTGCCAGCAGCCGCCCTCCAAGCGGGGGGCCGGAGACC.

CDR3 protein: CASSEVGTGLETQYF. The sequenced part of the CDR3 DNA is TGTGCCAGCAGTGAAGTTGGGACAGGGCTAGAGACC. The chain is built from TRBV2 and TRBJ2-5; 9 nucleotides agree with TRBD1. From the germline J gene comes the end of the CDR3, since the read stops 3 residues before it. This CDR3 region has 15 residues. V lost 1 base and J lost 4; bases outside the gene matches: 4. Germline V gene sequence: CDR1 SNHLY, CDR2 FYNNEI.

On this clone: The CDR3 end falls 3 residues outside the read, so it is completed with the germline J gene. The V call is TRBV20-1, the J call TRBJ2-5; D might be TRBD2 (6 bases). V was clipped by 1 base and J by 5 bases, with 17 bases between them. The CDR3 sequence is 15 residues long. Germline-derived CDR1 and CDR2 are DFQATT and SNEGSKA (reference sequence). CDR3 in amino acids: CSARGPGGSRETQYF. CDR3 DNA (partial): TGCAGTGCTAGAGGTCCCGGGGGTAGCCGGGAGACC.

The CDR3 reads CSGRDRKTNGWDTDTQYF. CDR3 bases read: TGCAGCGGCCGGGACAGGAAAACCAATGGGTGGGACACAGATACG. The V gene is TRBV29-1, the J gene TRBJ2-3, with 8 bases that match TRBD1. The CDR3 end lies 3 residues beyond the end of the read and is filled in from the germline J gene. Germline V gives CDR1 SQVTM, CDR2 ANQGSEA. Unmatched junction bases numbered 20, after V lost 7 bases and J lost 2 bases. The CDR3 covers 18 residues.